Here is one T cell receptor (beta chain) with its context. The target antigen is unknown. Losses at the gene ends were 2 bases for V and 2 bases for J; bases not matched to a gene: 12. The CDR3 covers 18 residues. CDR1 and CDR2 (germline): SGHRS, YFSETQ. This entry is derived from a study of post-analysis software for immune sequencing data. At the level of the study: Recorded disease courses covered relapsing-remitting, secondary progressive and progressive-relapsing multiple sclerosis. Some patients had no subtype annotation. Findings and caveats of the study: Relative to controls, patients had a handful of TRBV segments at higher frequency, with TRBV5-6, TRBV5-1 and TRBV20-1 among these. People with multiple sclerosis had a significantly lower normalized Chao1 diversity than controls did. With F measure, samples from one preparation batch clustered together strongly.

Prepared TCR beta cDNA libraries contained unique molecular identifiers. Input of about 0.95 to 10 million T cells yielded 550,000 or so cDNA molecules. TCRdb passed the PCR reads through MiXCR, listing each CDR3 protein once. In the table there are 750,000 to 900,000 distinct CDR3 sequences, roughly 50% of which are singletons. Sequencing was done on a sample of blood. This receptor was identified in a girl under 18 with multiple sclerosis. The gene calls are TRBV5-1 and TRBJ2-3; 9 bases are a match to TRBD2. CDR3 sequence reads: CASSFLTVAGDFTDTQYF. The CDR3 bases are TGCGCCAGCAGCTTCCTAACCGTAGCGGGAGACTTCACAGATACGCAGTATTTT. Drawing the rest from reference TRBV5-1 and TRBJ2-3, the complete variable domain is KAGVTQTPRYLIKTRGQQVTLSCSPISGHRSVSWYQQTPGQGLQFLFEYFSETQRNKGNFPGRFSGRQFSNSRSEMNVSTLELGDSALYLCASSFLTVAGDFTDTQYFGPGTRLTVL.